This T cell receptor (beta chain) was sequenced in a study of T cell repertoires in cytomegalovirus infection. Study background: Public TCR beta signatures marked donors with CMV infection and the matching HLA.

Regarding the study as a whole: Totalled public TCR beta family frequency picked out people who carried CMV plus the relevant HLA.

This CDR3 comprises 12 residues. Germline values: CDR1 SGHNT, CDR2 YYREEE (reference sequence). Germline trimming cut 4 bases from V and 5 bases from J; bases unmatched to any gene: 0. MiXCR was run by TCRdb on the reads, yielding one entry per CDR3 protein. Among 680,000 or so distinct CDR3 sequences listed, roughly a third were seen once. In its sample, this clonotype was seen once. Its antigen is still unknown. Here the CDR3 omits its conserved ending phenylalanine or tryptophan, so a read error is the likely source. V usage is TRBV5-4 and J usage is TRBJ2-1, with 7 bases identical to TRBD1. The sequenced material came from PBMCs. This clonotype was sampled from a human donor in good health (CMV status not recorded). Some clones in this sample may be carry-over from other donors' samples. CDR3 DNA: TGTGCCAGCAGCGGGACAGACAATGAGCAGTTCATC. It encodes CASSGTDNEQFI.